These 11 T cell receptor beta chains were sequenced from one sample in a study of shared clonotypes between healthy human individuals. The protocol was immunoSEQ multiplex PCR, while the TCRdb copy is restricted to in-frame clones and leaves out a portion. The sample includes about 680,000 clones, less than 80% seen only once; the top ten take around 2%. Sequencing used memory CD4+ T cells sorted from blood. Subset indicated: CD45RA-negative fraction. Receptor source: a woman aged 30 to 39 in good health.

The chain is built from TRBV29-1 and TRBJ2-3; 8 nucleotides line up with TRBD1. The CDR3 length is 14 residues. After removal of 5 bases from V and 2 bases from J, the junction contained 6 bases not matched to a gene. Germline V gives CDR1 SQVTM, CDR2 ANQGSEA. In DNA, the CDR3 is TGCAGCGTTATGGACAGGGCCTACACAGATACGCAGTATTTT. Its translation is CSVMDRAYTDTQYF.

The V call is TRBV7-9, the J call TRBJ1-2, with TRBD1 matching 9 bases. The ends lost 5 bases at V and 4 bases at J; junction bases unmatched: 8. Germline V gene lookup returns CDR1 SEHNR and CDR2 FQNEAQ (reference sequence). The CDR3 covers 15 residues. The CDR3 DNA reads as TGTGCCAGCAGCGAAGGGACAGGGAGTGTCTATGGCTACACCTTC. Encoded protein: CASSEGTGSVYGYTF.

This clone showed up just a few times. In nucleotides, the CDR3 is TGTGCCAGCATGGGGACAGGGCCAAAAGGAAACACCATATATTTT. Its translation is CASMGTGPKGNTIYF. V gene TRBV11-2 combines with J gene TRBJ1-3; 9 positions agree with TRBD1. Germline V gene sequence: CDR1 SGHAT, CDR2 FQNNGV. The CDR3 totals 15 residues. Germline trimming cut 7 bases from V and 4 bases from J; bases unmatched to any gene: 8.

The chain recombines TRBV10-2 with TRBJ1-1, with D unresolved. The CDR3 spans 14 residues. Germline V gene sequence: CDR1 WSHSY, CDR2 SAAADI. V lost 0 bases and J 2 bases, leaving 7 bases between the germline ends. The CDR3 here is CASSESAGNTEAFF. CDR3 bases: TGCGCCAGCAGTGAGTCGGCTGGCAACACTGAAGCTTTCTTT.

The V and J genes are TRBV28 and TRBJ2-7; D is unresolved. The CDR3 runs to 12 residues. Germline CDR1 MDHEN, CDR2 SYDVKM. Trimming pared 5 bases from V and 9 bases from J, leaving 14 bases between. The CDR3 nucleotides read TGTGCCAGCAGTCCCAATTTAAGTGGGCAGTACTTC. This sequence encodes CASSPNLSGQYF.

A note on this clone: This may be a read error, as it is one base from a much larger clone. The gene calls are TRBV5-6 and TRBJ2-1; no clear D. Germline V gene data show CDR1 as SGHDT and CDR2 as YYEEEE. V was clipped by 0 bases and J by 1 base, with 2 bases between them. The CDR3 is made up of 13 amino acids. In nucleotides, the CDR3 is TGTGCCAGCAGCTTGGTGTCCTACAATGAGCAGTTCTTC. Protein sequence: CASSLVSYNEQFF.

A single count supports this clone. The chain has TRBV25-1 and TRBJ1-1; 8 bases are shared with TRBD1. Germline lookup yields CDR1 MGHDK and CDR2 SYGVNS. This CDR3 contains 15 residues. The J segment lost 0 bases and the V segment lost 6 bases, leaving 6 bases of the junction unmatched. CDR3 sequence: CASRTGQGMNTEAFF. As DNA, the CDR3 is TGTGCCAGCAGAACAGGACAGGGCATGAACACTGAAGCTTTCTTT. Based on the CDR3 plus reference TRBV25-1 and TRBJ1-1, the full variable domain is EADIYQTPRYLVIGTGKKITLECSQTMGHDKMYWYQQDPGMELHLIHYSYGVNSTEKGDLSSESTVSRIRTEHFPLTLESARPSHTSQYLCASRTGQGMNTEAFFGQGTRLTVV.

The CDR3 bases are TGTGCCAGCAGTTTCAGGGGGGGTTCTAGGGCTAATACCTTC. Translation gives CASSFRGGSRANTF. This chain links TRBV28 with TRBJ1-2, with TRBD1 identical over 7 bases. Germline values: CDR1 MDHEN, CDR2 SYDVKM. Losses at the gene ends were 3 bases for V and 14 bases for J; bases not matched to a gene: 15. The CDR3 is 14 residues long.

The chain is built from TRBV29-1 and TRBJ1-1; weak D call: TRBD1 (5 bases). Between the trimmed V and J ends, which lost 7 bases and 5 bases, there was a span of 20 bases. The V gene's germline CDR1 is SQVTM and CDR2 ANQGSEA. The CDR3 totals 14 residues. This CDR3 is CSAEVSGKGTEAFF. CDR3 nucleotide sequence: TGCAGCGCTGAGGTGTCGGGGAAGGGGACTGAAGCTTTCTTT. The full variable domain, with the rest looked up from reference TRBV29-1 and TRBJ1-1, is SAVISQKPSRDICQRGTSLTIQCQVDSQVTMMFWYRQQPGQSLTLIATANQGSEATYESGFVIDKFPISRPNLTFSTLTVSNMSPEDSSIYLCSAEVSGKGTEAFFGQGTRLTVV.

The chain has TRBV15 and TRBJ2-5; unclear D gene. CDR1 is LNHNV, CDR2 YYDKDF, per germline (reference sequence). V was shortened by 6 bases and J by 5 bases, with 19 bases between the two germline ends. The CDR3 is 15 residues long. The CDR3, as DNA: TGTGCCACCAGTCCGACAAAGCAAATAGGGGAGACCCAGTACTTC. Translation: CATSPTKQIGETQYF.

This clone showed up just a few times. Other nucleotide sequences from this sample produce the same CDR3. This chain links TRBV2 with TRBJ2-7, with D unresolved. Germline assignment: CDR1 SNHLY and CDR2 FYNNEI. Trimming pared 3 bases from V and 4 bases from J, leaving 4 bases between. CDR3 length: 11 amino acids. CDR3 bases: TGTGCCAGCAGTGAGTTGTACGAGCAGTACTTC. Translated: CASSELYEQYF.